This T cell receptor (beta chain) was documented in a study of spatial heterogeneity in lung cancer. TCRdb called the 5' RACE reads again in MiXCR, with one record for every CDR3 protein. The sample lists 24,000 or so distinct CDR3 sequences, 3% to 4% seen once, with under 30% in the top ten. This clonotype was seen many times. This CDR3 region has 17 residues. Sample time point: sample taken at primary tumor resection. Without sorting, whole RNA was sequenced from tumor, nontumor lung or frozen PBMC. The specimen was PBMCs, collected at surgery. The chain uses TRBV21-1 and TRBJ1-4; the table's D call, TRBD1, has no DNA check behind it. TRBV21-1 is tagged as a pseudogene. The TCR was taken from a female donor with early-stage non-small cell lung cancer. CDR3 sequence (DNA): TGTGCCAGCAGCAGGGTGTACAGGGGAGACTTGGGCGAAAAACTGTTTTTT. It specifies CASSRVYRGDLGEKLFF.